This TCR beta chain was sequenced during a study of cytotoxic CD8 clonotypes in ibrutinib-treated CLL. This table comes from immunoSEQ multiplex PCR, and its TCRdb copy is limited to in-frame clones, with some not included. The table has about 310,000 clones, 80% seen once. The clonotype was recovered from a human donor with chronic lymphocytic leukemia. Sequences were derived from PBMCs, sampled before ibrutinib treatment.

CDR3 coding DNA: TGTGCCAGCAGCGTAGCCCCCGGGACAGCCTACGAGCAGTACTTC. It is translated as CASSVAPGTAYEQYF. The gene calls are TRBV9 and TRBJ2-7; 7 nucleotides line up with TRBD1. The CDR3 has 15 residues. Germline lookup yields CDR1 SGDLS and CDR2 YYNGEE. The V segment lost 0 bases and the J segment 2 bases; nucleotides outside the gene matches: 5.